This T cell receptor (beta chain) appears in the sequencing data of a study of blood T cell repertoires in COVID-19. J gave up 0 bases and V 4 bases, and 7 bases lay outside the gene matches. This CDR3 has 16 amino acids. The germline V gene encodes CDR1 DFQATT and CDR2 SNEGSKA (reference sequence). Sequencing used immunoSEQ multiplex PCR; TCRdb keeps in-frame clones, though not all of them. The table records roughly 18,000 clones, over 75% of them present only once. The sequence came from a man aged 40-49 years with active COVID-19. Source material: peripheral blood. The chain joins TRBV20-1 to TRBJ2-1; TRBD2 matches at 9 bases. This CDR3 reads CSANDLAGSSYNEQFF. In DNA, the CDR3 is TGCAGTGCTAATGACCTAGCGGGAAGCTCCTACAATGAGCAGTTCTTC.